Reported below is one TCR beta chain. The CDR3 is 15 residues long. CDR1 and CDR2 from the germline V gene are MDHEN and SYDVKM. V shed 6 bases, J shed 7 bases, and the junction held 8 bases outside the gene matches. This sample is drawn from a study of blood T cell repertoires in COVID-19. Clones were read by immunoSEQ multiplex PCR, and TCRdb kept only the in-frame ones, dropping some. Among a few hundred thousand clones listed, 75% to 90% were seen once. Sequencing was performed on PBMCs or T cells enriched from blood (not recorded which). The chain couples TRBV28 to TRBJ2-2; TRBD2 aligns across 10 bases. This sequence was found in a woman aged 45 to 65 who had recovered from COVID-19. The CDR3 region is CASSPPSGGGGELFF. The CDR3 DNA reads as TGTGCCAGCAGCCCACCTAGCGGGGGTGGCGGGGAGCTGTTTTTT.